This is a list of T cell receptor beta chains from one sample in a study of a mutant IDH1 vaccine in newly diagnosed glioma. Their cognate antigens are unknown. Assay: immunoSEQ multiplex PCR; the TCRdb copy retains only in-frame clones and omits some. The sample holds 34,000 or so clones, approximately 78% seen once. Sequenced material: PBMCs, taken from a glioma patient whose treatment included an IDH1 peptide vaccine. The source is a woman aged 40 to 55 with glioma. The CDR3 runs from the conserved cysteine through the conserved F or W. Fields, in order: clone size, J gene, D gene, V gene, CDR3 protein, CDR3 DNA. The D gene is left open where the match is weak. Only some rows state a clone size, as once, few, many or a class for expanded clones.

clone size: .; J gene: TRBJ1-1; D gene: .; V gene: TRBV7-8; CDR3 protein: CASSLDMNTEAFF; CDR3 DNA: TGTGCCAGCAGCTTAGACATGAACACTGAAGCTTTCTTT
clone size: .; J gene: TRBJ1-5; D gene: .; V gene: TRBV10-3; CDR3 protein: CAISDWGGGVNQPQHF; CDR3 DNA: TGTGCCATCAGTGATTGGGGCGGTGGGGTGAATCAGCCCCAGCATTTT
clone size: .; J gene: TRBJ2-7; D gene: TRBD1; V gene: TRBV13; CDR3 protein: CASSFNFRDRDFHEQYF; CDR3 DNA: TGTGCCAGCAGCTTTAACTTCCGGGACAGGGACTTCCACGAGCAGTACTTC
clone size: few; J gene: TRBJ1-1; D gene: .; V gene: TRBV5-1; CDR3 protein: CASSLTGTDTEAFF; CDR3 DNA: TGCGCCAGCAGCTTGACAGGGACGGACACTGAAGCTTTCTTT
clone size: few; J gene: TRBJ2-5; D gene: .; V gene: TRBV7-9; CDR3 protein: CASSLGGTSQETQYF; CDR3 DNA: TGTGCCAGCAGCTTAGGGGGGACAAGCCAAGAGACCCAGTACTTC
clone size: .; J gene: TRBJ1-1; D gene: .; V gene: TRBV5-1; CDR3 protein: CASSPPMNTEAFF; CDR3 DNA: TGCGCCAGCAGCCCGCCTATGAACACTGAAGCTTTCTTT
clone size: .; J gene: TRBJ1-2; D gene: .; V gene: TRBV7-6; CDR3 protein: CASSLGSGTELVYGYTF; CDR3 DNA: TGTGCCAGCAGCTTAGGGTCAGGGACGGAACTAGTGTATGGCTACACCTTC
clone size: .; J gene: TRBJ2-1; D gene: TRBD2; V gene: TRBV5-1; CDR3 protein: CASSLASGVHEQFF; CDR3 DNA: TGCGCCAGCAGCTTGGCTAGCGGGGTCCATGAGCAGTTCTTC
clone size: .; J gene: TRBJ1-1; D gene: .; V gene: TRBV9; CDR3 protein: CASSPGGASTEAFF; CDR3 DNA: TGTGCCAGCAGCCCGGGGGGCGCCTCGACTGAAGCTTTCTTT
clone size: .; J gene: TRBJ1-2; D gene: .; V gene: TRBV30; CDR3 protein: CAWSVIPGSPNYGYTF; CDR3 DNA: TGTGCCTGGAGTGTAATCCCAGGGTCCCCTAACTATGGCTACACCTTC